A selection of T cell receptor beta chains follows, all from one sample in a study of control samples from healthy donors and cancer patients. Sequencing was performed with immunoSEQ multiplex PCR; in TCRdb, only in-frame clones are kept and a portion is missing. This sample carries fewer than 65,000 clones, about 80% of them seen once, and the ten largest clones take around a tenth. Source material: blood. The source is a man in his 70s in good health. The CDR3 runs from the conserved cysteine through the conserved F or W. A D gene is named only where the DNA matches it firmly. Clone size is shown for a subset of rows, as once, few, many or a class of expanded clone.

TRBV5-4	TRBJ2-3	-	-	TGTGCCAGCAGCCCAGGGGCGGGACTCTCCGGTACGCAGTATTTT	CASSPGAGLSGTQYF
TRBV7-2	TRBJ1-1	-	-	TGTGCCAGCAGCTTCGCCAGGAACACTGAAGCTTTCTTT	CASSFARNTEAFF
TRBV6-1	TRBJ1-5	TRBD1	-	TGTGCCAGCAGTGGGGGACAGGGTGGTAGCAATCAGCCCCAGCATTTT	CASSGGQGGSNQPQHF
TRBV30	TRBJ1-5	TRBD1	-	TGTGCCTGGAGTGTAGGGACAGGGGGTTATCAGCCCCAGCATTTT	CAWSVGTGGYQPQHF
TRBV2	TRBJ1-5	-	-	TGTGCCAGCAAAGGACAGAACAATCAGCCCCAGCATTTT	CASKGQNNQPQHF
TRBV5-1	TRBJ2-3	-	-	TGCGCCAGCAGCTTGGATAGCACTGATACGCAGTATTTT	CASSLDSTDTQYF
TRBV28	TRBJ2-1	TRBD2	-	TGTGCCAGCAGTACTTGGCGGGGGGCAGAAGGAAATGAGCAGTTCTTC	CASSTWRGAEGNEQFF
TRBV20-1	TRBJ2-1	-	-	TGCAGTGCTAGTGGCCCCAGGCCCCGGGGTTCGCTCAATGAGCAGTTCTTC	CSASGPRPRGSLNEQFF
TRBV9	TRBJ2-7	-	-	TGTGCCAGCAGCGGGGACGGCTACGAGCAGTACTTC	CASSGDGYEQYF
TRBV4-2	TRBJ2-3	TRBD2	-	TGTGCCAGCAGCCAAGCAGTAGCGGGGGTGGGAGATACGCAGTATTTT	CASSQAVAGVGDTQYF
TRBV5-1	TRBJ1-4	-	-	TGCGCCAGCAGCTTGACGCAGGGAAGAGAAAAACTGTTTTTT	CASSLTQGREKLFF
TRBV12-3/TRBV12-4	TRBJ1-1	-	-	TGTGCCAGCAGTAGGCCAAACACTGAAGCTTTCTTT	CASSRPNTEAFF
TRBV4-2	TRBJ1-2	TRBD1	-	TGTGCCAGCAGCCACCAGATAGACAGGGACCACTATGGCTACACCTTC	CASSHQIDRDHYGYTF
TRBV6-6	TRBJ2-2	-	-	TGTGCCAGCACCTCCCTGTCGGGGTTGAGGGCCGGGGAGCTGTTTTTT	CASTSLSGLRAGELFF
TRBV5-6	TRBJ1-2	TRBD1	-	TGTGCCAGCAGCAAGACAGGGGCATATGGCTACACCTTC	CASSKTGAYGYTF
TRBV7-9	TRBJ1-5	-	-	TGTGCCAGCAGCCCCCCGAGGGGAAATCAGCCCCAGCATTTT	CASSPPRGNQPQHF
TRBV19	TRBJ1-1	TRBD1	-	TGTGCCAGTAATAACCGGGACAGGGTTTTTCACACTGAAGCTTTCTTT	CASNNRDRVFHTEAFF
TRBV5-1	TRBJ2-5	TRBD2	-	TGCGCCAGCAGCCCAGGACTAGCGGGGCAAGAGACCCAGTACTTC	CASSPGLAGQETQYF
TRBV6-6	TRBJ1-2	-	-	TGTGCCAGCAGGTTCCGGGACACCCACCGCCGGGGCTACACCTTC	CASRFRDTHRRGYTF
TRBV24-1	TRBJ2-1	TRBD2	once	TGTGCCACCAGTGCTATGAGGCTAGCGGGAAGCTCTACAAGGGAGCAGTTCTTC	CATSAMRLAGSSTREQFF
TRBV7-9	TRBJ1-1	-	-	TGTGCCAGCAGCTCTTTATCTACAGGGAGAACTGAAGCTTTCTTT	CASSSLSTGRTEAFF
TRBV7-3	TRBJ1-1	TRBD1	-	TGTGCCAGCAGCCGAACAGGGAACAGGGGGACTGAAGCTTTCTTT	CASSRTGNRGTEAFF
TRBV6-4	TRBJ1-2	-	-	TGTGCCAGCAGTGACTCGATGCGGACGGTCGATGGCTACACCTTC	CASSDSMRTVDGYTF
TRBV7-7	TRBJ2-1	-	-	TGTGCTAGCAGCTTAGGGTGGAGCTCCTACAATGAGCAGTTCTTC	CASSLGWSSYNEQFF
TRBV18	TRBJ2-5	-	medium-sized	TGTGCCAGCTCACCAATGCCGGGGACCCAGTACTTC	CASSPMPGTQYF
TRBV30	TRBJ1-5	-	few	TGTGCCTGGAGCCGACCCCCACGAAGCCGCAATCAGCCCCAGCATTTT	CAWSRPPRSRNQPQHF
TRBV20-1	TRBJ2-5	-	-	TGCAGTGCCCCTGGGGCCCAGTACTTC	CSAPGAQYF
TRBV7-3	TRBJ1-3	-	-	TGTGCCAGCAGCTTAACGGCGGCAGGAGCTGGAAACACCATATATTTT	CASSLTAAGAGNTIYF
TRBV4-1	TRBJ2-3	-	few	TGCGCCAGCAGCCAAGACGGGACTGTCACAGATACGCAGTATTTT	CASSQDGTVTDTQYF
TRBV3-1/TRBV3-2	TRBJ1-2	-	-	TGTGCCAGCAGCCAAGCCTACCCCAACTATGGCTACACCTTC	CASSQAYPNYGYTF
TRBV6-5	TRBJ1-2	TRBD1	few	TGTGCCAGCAGCCCGGGACAGGGGAGAGGCTACACCTTC	CASSPGQGRGYTF
TRBV10-3	TRBJ2-1	-	-	TGTGCCATCAGTGAGTGGGACTCCCAGGGGTTTAATGAGCAGTTCTTC	CAISEWDSQGFNEQFF
TRBV19	TRBJ2-2	-	few	TGTGCCAGTAGTATAGGAGCCGGGGACTTCCACACCGGGGAGCTGTTTTTT	CASSIGAGDFHTGELFF
TRBV4-1	TRBJ2-5	-	-	TGCGCCAGCAGCCAAGATCGGCATGACCTGTGGGACGCCAAAGAGACCCAGTACTTC	CASSQDRHDLWDAKETQYF
TRBV7-3	TRBJ2-1	TRBD2	once	TGTGCCAGCAGCCCGACTAGCGGGAGGAATTACAATGAGCAGTTCTTC	CASSPTSGRNYNEQFF
TRBV5-5	TRBJ1-2	-	-	TGTGCCAGCAGGCTTCCGCTAATGACGGTCAATGGCTACACCTTC	CASRLPLMTVNGYTF
TRBV5-1	TRBJ2-4	-	-	TGCGCCAGCAGCTTGGGAAGAGACAAAAACATTCAGTACTTC	CASSLGRDKNIQYF
TRBV7-3	TRBJ2-3	TRBD2	-	TGTGCCAGCAGCTCGGGACTAGCGGGCAGTACGCAGTATTTT	CASSSGLAGSTQYF
TRBV5-4	TRBJ2-7	-	-	TGTGCCAGCAGCTTGAGGCAGACCAGCTCCTACGAGCAGTACTTC	CASSLRQTSSYEQYF
TRBV7-2	TRBJ2-7	-	-	TGTGCCAGCAGCTGGGGCAGTAGCTCCTACGAGCAGTACTTC	CASSWGSSSYEQYF
TRBV7-2	TRBJ2-7	-	-	TGTGCCAGCAGCTTGCTTAGATCCACCTACGAGCAGTACTTC	CASSLLRSTYEQYF
TRBV2	TRBJ2-5	-	-	TGTGCCAGCAGTGACGCCCGGACCCAGTACTTC	CASSDARTQYF
TRBV6-5	TRBJ1-4	-	-	TGTGCCAGCAGAGACGGGAGAGGTGGGGAAAAACTGTTTTTT	CASRDGRGGEKLFF
TRBV27	TRBJ1-2	TRBD1	-	TGTGCCAGCAGTTGGGACAGGGAAACGGGCTACACCTTC	CASSWDRETGYTF
TRBV30	TRBJ1-3	-	-	TGTGCCTGGAGTGATCGTCAAGGGGACTACACCATATATTTT	CAWSDRQGDYTIYF
TRBV7-9	TRBJ2-5	TRBD1	-	TGTGCCAGCAGCTGGACAGGGACACAAGAGACCCAGTACTTC	CASSWTGTQETQYF
TRBV7-7	TRBJ2-1	-	few	TGTGCCAGCAGCTTATGGGGGGCCGGTAGCAATGAGCAGTTCTTC	CASSLWGAGSNEQFF
TRBV20-1	TRBJ2-7	TRBD2	-	TGCAGTGCTAGTGCCCTAGCGGGGGGCTCCTACGAGCAGTACTTC	CSASALAGGSYEQYF
TRBV7-9	TRBJ2-5	-	many	TGTGCCAGCAGCTTAGTCGGGCGGGCGCGGTTCCAAGAGACCCAGTACTTC	CASSLVGRARFQETQYF
TRBV18	TRBJ1-3	-	few	TGTGCCAGCTCACCATTCCGGGACTCTGGAAACACCATATATTTT	CASSPFRDSGNTIYF
TRBV28	TRBJ2-4	-	once	TGTGCCAGCAGTTTTAACGTGGGTTTGGGGGCCAAAAACATTCAGTACTTC	CASSFNVGLGAKNIQYF
TRBV2	TRBJ2-3	-	once	TGTGCCAGCCGACTTGAGACAGATACGCAGTATTTT	CASRLETDTQYF
TRBV19	TRBJ1-4	-	few	TGTGCCAGTAGTATATGGCGGGGGAAACTGTTTTTT	CASSIWRGKLFF
TRBV7-2	TRBJ2-2	-	-	TGTGCCAGCAGCGCGCAGGATACCGGGGAGCTGTTTTTT	CASSAQDTGELFF
TRBV6-6	TRBJ1-5	-	few	TGTGCCAGCAGTCTGGGAAGCTCGGGCCAGCCCCAGCATTTT	CASSLGSSGQPQHF